This T cell receptor beta chain was observed in a study of OX40 agonist ivuxolimab in advanced cancers. Turning to the study itself: Therapy given before enrollment (anti-PD-1, anti-PD-L1 or anti-CTLA-4) was allowed, and over 35% had some.

In the case of this clone: Its antigen is not known.

Overall study findings and caveats: Compared with CD4+, CD8+ T cells on average had more expanded clones. Dose levels from 0.1 to 3.0 mg/kg saw CD4+ and CD8+ blood T cells expand clonally by week 6.

This CDR3 region has 15 residues. Looked up from germline, CDR1 is SGHAT and CDR2 is FQNNGV. V lost 4 bases, J lost 4 bases, and 9 bases stayed unmatched. Drawing of blood for sampling happened at baseline, at cycle 4 day 1, and at cycle 7 day 1. Data came from immunoSEQ multiplex PCR; TCRdb stores just in-frame clones and leaves some out. The sample has roughly 41,000 clones, around 85% seen once. The source is an adult with an advanced solid tumor such as melanoma, head and neck, liver or kidney cancer. The source material was CD4+ or CD8+ T cells sorted from blood, sampled in a trial of the OX40 agonist ivuxolimab. The gene calls are TRBV11-2 and TRBJ1-2; 7 nucleotides align to TRBD1. The chain's CDR3 is CASSSLTGRAYGYTF. CDR3 DNA: TGTGCCAGCAGCTCCTTGACAGGGAGGGCCTATGGCTACACCTTC.